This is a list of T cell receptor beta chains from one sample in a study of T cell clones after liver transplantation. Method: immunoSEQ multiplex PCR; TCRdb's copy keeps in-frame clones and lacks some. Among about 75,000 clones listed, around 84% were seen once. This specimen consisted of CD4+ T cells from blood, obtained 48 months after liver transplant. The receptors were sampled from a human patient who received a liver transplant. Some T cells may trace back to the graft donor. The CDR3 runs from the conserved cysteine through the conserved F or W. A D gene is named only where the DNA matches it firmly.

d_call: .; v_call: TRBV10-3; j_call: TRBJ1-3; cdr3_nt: TGTGCCATCAGTGAGTACAGATCCGCCTCTGGAAACACCATATATTTT; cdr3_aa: CAISEYRSASGNTIYF
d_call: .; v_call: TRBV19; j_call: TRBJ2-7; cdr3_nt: TGTGCCAGTAGTATTAGCCCCGGGACACAGTACTTC; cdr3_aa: CASSISPGTQYF
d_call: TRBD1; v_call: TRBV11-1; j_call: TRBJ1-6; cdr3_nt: TGTGCCAGCAGCTCCAGGGACAGGGGACGCTCACCCCTCCACTTT; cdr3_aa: CASSSRDRGRSPLHF
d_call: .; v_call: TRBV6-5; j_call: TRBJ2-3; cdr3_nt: TGTGCCAGCAGTTACTCGACGTTACAGGGGACTGATACGCAGTATTTT; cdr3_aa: CASSYSTLQGTDTQYF
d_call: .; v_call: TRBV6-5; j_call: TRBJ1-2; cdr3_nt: TGTGCCAGCAGTTACACGGACAGCTATGGCTACACCTTC; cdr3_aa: CASSYTDSYGYTF
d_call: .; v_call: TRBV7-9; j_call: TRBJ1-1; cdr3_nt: TGTGCCAGCAGCTTAGCCGAGGGAGTGGGGACTGAAGCTTTCTTT; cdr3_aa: CASSLAEGVGTEAFF
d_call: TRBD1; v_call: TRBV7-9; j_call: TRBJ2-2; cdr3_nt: TGTGCCAGCAGGCCCTCCGGGACAGCCAACACCGGGGAGCTGTTTTTT; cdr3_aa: CASRPSGTANTGELFF
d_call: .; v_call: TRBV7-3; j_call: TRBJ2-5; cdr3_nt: TGTGCCAGCAGCCCACGGGAAAGAGGGGGGCGGAAAGAGACCCAGTACTTC; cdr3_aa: CASSPRERGGRKETQYF
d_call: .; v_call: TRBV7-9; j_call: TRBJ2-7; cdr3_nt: TGTGCCACCCGGAGAGGGGGAGACTACGAGCAGTACTTC; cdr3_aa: CATRRGGDYEQYF
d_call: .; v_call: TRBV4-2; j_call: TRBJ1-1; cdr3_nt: TGTGCCAGCAGCCTTCCCTTACTTACAGGGACCACTGAAGCTTTCTTT; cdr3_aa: CASSLPLLTGTTEAFF
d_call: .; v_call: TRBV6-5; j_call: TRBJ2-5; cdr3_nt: TGTGCCAGCAGTTACTCGACGTTAGGTTTGCAAGAGACCCAGTACTTC; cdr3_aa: CASSYSTLGLQETQYF
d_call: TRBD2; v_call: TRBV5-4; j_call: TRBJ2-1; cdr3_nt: TGTGCCAGCAGACCGAGGACTAGCGGGGACCACAATGAGCAGTTCTTC; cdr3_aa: CASRPRTSGDHNEQFF
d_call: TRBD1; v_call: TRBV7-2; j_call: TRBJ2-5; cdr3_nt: TGTGCCAGCAGTCACGACAGGGGGGTAATGGAGACCCAGTACTTC; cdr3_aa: CASSHDRGVMETQYF